This TCR beta chain was documented in a study of T cell repertoires in cytomegalovirus infection. Overall study: The authors used CMV epitopes that were HLA-C-restricted (recently identified) and HLA-B-restricted (well studied). CMV infection together with matching HLA type was indicated by public TCR beta signatures.

This clonotype was recorded a few times. What it recognizes is unknown. Each CDR3 protein is one row after TCRdb ran MiXCR on the reads. The sample carries 600,000 to 700,000 distinct CDR3 sequences, roughly 30% recorded once. Sequencing used cultured PBMCs, obtained from culture after CMV antigen stimulation. This receptor was taken from a human donor in good health (CMV status not recorded). Some clones in this sample may be carry-over from other donors' samples.

The CDR3 is CASSVSERLEQYF. CDR3 DNA: TGCGCCAGCAGTGTTTCGGAGCGGCTCGAGCAGTACTTC. The chain combines TRBV10-2 with TRBJ2-7; tentatively, D is TRBD2 (5 bases). Deletions cut 4 bases from V and 6 bases from J, with 13 bases between. CDR3 length: 13 residues. The germline CDR1 and CDR2 sequences are WSHSY and SAAADI.